This T cell receptor beta chain was identified during a study of blood T cell repertoires in COVID-19. Study information: Sites across the United States, Italy and Spain contributed samples from acute and convalescent COVID-19. In each case, the material was cDNA or gDNA derived from T cells, B-cell-depleted T cells, or PBMCs.

Original data processing: Nucleated cell counts were estimated from reference gene primer amplification. Some clones are missing from TCRdb's copy, which holds only in-frame ones; the method was immunoSEQ multiplex PCR. The V and J calls and clone size were taken over from that table, and D and trimming were inferred from the DNA. The data show around 130,000 clones, under 90% seen once. The CDR3 runs to 14 residues. The V segment lost 10 bases and the J segment 4 bases; nucleotides outside the gene matches: 10. Germline V gene data show CDR1 as MNHNY and CDR2 as SVGAGI (reference sequence). The chain uses TRBV6-6 and TRBJ1-5, with 7 bases matching TRBD1. The receptor's source is a woman aged 60-75 years with acute or convalescent COVID-19. Sequenced sample: peripheral blood. CDR3 nucleotides: TGTGCCACCAGGGACAGTCCGGGTAATCAGCCCCAGCATTTT. It encodes CATRDSPGNQPQHF.